The rows below give T cell receptor beta chains drawn from one sample of a study of blood T cell repertoires in COVID-19. The data were produced by immunoSEQ multiplex PCR, yet TCRdb's version contains in-frame clones alone and is incomplete. The data contain about 240,000 clones, approximately 86% of them singletons. Sequenced input: PBMCs or T cells enriched from blood (not recorded which). These receptors were collected from a woman in her forties with acute COVID-19. Each CDR3 is given with its conserved first and last residue. A D gene is named only where the DNA matches it firmly. Size tells how often a clone was seen (once, few, many) or the class of an expanded clone, and some rows leave it out.

TRBD2	few	TRBV3-1/TRBV3-2	TRBJ2-1	TGTGCCAGCAGCCAAGTCGGGGGAGGGCCCAGTGAGCAGTTCTTC	CASSQVGGGPSEQFF
TRBD1	once	TRBV11-3	TRBJ2-7	TGTGCCAGCAGCTTATGGCCAGGGGGAAACTACGAGCAGTACTTC	CASSLWPGGNYEQYF
.	.	TRBV7-8	TRBJ1-2	TGTGCCAGCAGCTCTGGGACAAAACTAACCTATGGCTACACCTTC	CASSSGTKLTYGYTF
TRBD2	.	TRBV7-9	TRBJ2-7	TGTGCCAGCAGCCCCTCCGCCGTGGGACTAGCGTACGAGCAGTACTTC	CASSPSAVGLAYEQYF
.	.	TRBV6-5	TRBJ1-5	TGTGCCAGCACCCTAAGCGCCAGCAATCAGCCCCAGCATTTT	CASTLSASNQPQHF
.	.	TRBV19	TRBJ2-3	TGTGCCAGTAGTATAGGGAGGGGTAGCACAGATACGCAGTATTTT	CASSIGRGSTDTQYF
.	.	TRBV7-9	TRBJ2-7	TGTGCCAGCAGCAAGGACTACTACGAGCAGTACTTC	CASSKDYYEQYF
TRBD1	.	TRBV19	TRBJ2-5	TGTGCCAGTAGTACGGGACAGGGGTTTGGGGAGACCCAGTACTTC	CASSTGQGFGETQYF
TRBD1	many	TRBV6-5	TRBJ2-7	TGTGCCAGCAGTTACTGGACAGGGGAGTCCGAGCAGTACTTC	CASSYWTGESEQYF
TRBD2	.	TRBV4-1	TRBJ2-4	TGCGCCAGCAGCGCACACTTAGCGGGAGGGCTAGCCAAAAACATTCAGTACTTC	CASSAHLAGGLAKNIQYF
.	.	TRBV28	TRBJ2-2	TGTGCCAGCAGCCTAACAGGGAACACCGGGGAGCTGTTTTTT	CASSLTGNTGELFF
TRBD1	.	TRBV27	TRBJ1-5	TGTGCCAGCAGGGGACAGGGTTATCAGCCCCAGCATTTT	CASRGQGYQPQHF
TRBD1	once	TRBV10-3	TRBJ1-1	TGTGCCATCAGTGGGGGACAGGGGGAGGAAGCTTTCTTT	CAISGGQGEEAFF
TRBD1	.	TRBV4-1	TRBJ2-3	TGCGCCAGCAGCCAATCAACCGGCGGGACAGGGGGAGTTGCAGATACGCAGTATTTT	CASSQSTGGTGGVADTQYF
.	.	TRBV19	TRBJ2-2	TGTGCCAGTATAACGCGGGAAAACACCGGGGAGCTGTTTTTT	CASITRENTGELFF
.	.	TRBV23-1	TRBJ2-7	TGCGCCAGCAGTCTAAAGGAGGGCAAAAGCTCCTACGAGCAGTACTTC	CASSLKEGKSSYEQYF
.	.	TRBV5-5	TRBJ1-2	TGTGCCAGCAGCTTCGGGATTGACGATGGCTACACCTTC	CASSFGIDDGYTF
.	.	TRBV4-2	TRBJ2-1	TGTGCCAGCAGCCTCGGGGGGCTTGGCTCCTACAATGAGCAGTTCTTC	CASSLGGLGSYNEQFF
TRBD2	.	TRBV11-3	TRBJ2-1	TGTGCCAGCAGGCGGACTAGCGGGACCAATGAGCAGTTCTTC	CASRRTSGTNEQFF
TRBD1	.	TRBV5-7	TRBJ2-6	TGTGCCAGCAGCGAGGGACAGGGCGACTTTTCTGGGGCCAACGTCCTGACTTTC	CASSEGQGDFSGANVLTF
TRBD2	.	TRBV7-9	TRBJ2-1	TGTGCCAGCAGCTTAGAGGAAGCGGGAGGGCCTTTGGATGAGCAGTTCTTC	CASSLEEAGGPLDEQFF
.	.	TRBV9	TRBJ1-1	TGTGCCAGCAGCCCGAGCGGGAGGAACACTGAAGCTTTCTTT	CASSPSGRNTEAFF
.	.	TRBV19	TRBJ1-2	TGTGCCAGTAGTATAGACGGGACACCCTATGGCTACACCTTC	CASSIDGTPYGYTF
.	.	TRBV11-2	TRBJ2-3	TGTGCCAGCAGCTTTAATAAAGGGGGACCAGTGAGCACAGATACGCAGTATTTT	CASSFNKGGPVSTDTQYF
.	.	TRBV28	TRBJ1-5	TGTGCCAGCAGGACCCGCCGTGGGGCAGTGGGTCAGCCCCAGCATTTT	CASRTRRGAVGQPQHF
.	.	TRBV25-1	TRBJ2-2	TGTGCCACCCAAAGTACCTATCCTATCGTCGGGGAGCTGTTTTTT	CATQSTYPIVGELFF
.	.	TRBV19	TRBJ2-4	TGTGCCAGTAGTATAGTTTTGGGGGAGGGGGACATTCAGTACTTC	CASSIVLGEGDIQYF
TRBD1	once	TRBV28	TRBJ1-4	TGTGCCAGCAGGTCAGGCGGGACAGGGGATGAAAAACTGTTTTTT	CASRSGGTGDEKLFF
.	.	TRBV11-3	TRBJ2-7	TGTGCCAGCAGCCTAAGCCTTAACTACGAGCAGTACTTC	CASSLSLNYEQYF
.	.	TRBV25-1	TRBJ2-6	TGTGCCAGCAGTGAAGGCGGGGCGGTCTCTGGGGCCAACGTCCTGACTTTC	CASSEGGAVSGANVLTF
.	few	TRBV15	TRBJ1-4	TGTGCCACCAGCAGAGGGGGGGGGACTAATGAAAAACTGTTTTTT	CATSRGGGTNEKLFF
.	.	TRBV9	TRBJ2-3	TGTGCCAGCAGCCGTGAGGGCGGGAGCACAGATACGCAGTATTTT	CASSREGGSTDTQYF
.	.	TRBV19	TRBJ2-3	TGTGCCAGTAGTATAATCGGAGCAGATACGCAGTATTTT	CASSIIGADTQYF